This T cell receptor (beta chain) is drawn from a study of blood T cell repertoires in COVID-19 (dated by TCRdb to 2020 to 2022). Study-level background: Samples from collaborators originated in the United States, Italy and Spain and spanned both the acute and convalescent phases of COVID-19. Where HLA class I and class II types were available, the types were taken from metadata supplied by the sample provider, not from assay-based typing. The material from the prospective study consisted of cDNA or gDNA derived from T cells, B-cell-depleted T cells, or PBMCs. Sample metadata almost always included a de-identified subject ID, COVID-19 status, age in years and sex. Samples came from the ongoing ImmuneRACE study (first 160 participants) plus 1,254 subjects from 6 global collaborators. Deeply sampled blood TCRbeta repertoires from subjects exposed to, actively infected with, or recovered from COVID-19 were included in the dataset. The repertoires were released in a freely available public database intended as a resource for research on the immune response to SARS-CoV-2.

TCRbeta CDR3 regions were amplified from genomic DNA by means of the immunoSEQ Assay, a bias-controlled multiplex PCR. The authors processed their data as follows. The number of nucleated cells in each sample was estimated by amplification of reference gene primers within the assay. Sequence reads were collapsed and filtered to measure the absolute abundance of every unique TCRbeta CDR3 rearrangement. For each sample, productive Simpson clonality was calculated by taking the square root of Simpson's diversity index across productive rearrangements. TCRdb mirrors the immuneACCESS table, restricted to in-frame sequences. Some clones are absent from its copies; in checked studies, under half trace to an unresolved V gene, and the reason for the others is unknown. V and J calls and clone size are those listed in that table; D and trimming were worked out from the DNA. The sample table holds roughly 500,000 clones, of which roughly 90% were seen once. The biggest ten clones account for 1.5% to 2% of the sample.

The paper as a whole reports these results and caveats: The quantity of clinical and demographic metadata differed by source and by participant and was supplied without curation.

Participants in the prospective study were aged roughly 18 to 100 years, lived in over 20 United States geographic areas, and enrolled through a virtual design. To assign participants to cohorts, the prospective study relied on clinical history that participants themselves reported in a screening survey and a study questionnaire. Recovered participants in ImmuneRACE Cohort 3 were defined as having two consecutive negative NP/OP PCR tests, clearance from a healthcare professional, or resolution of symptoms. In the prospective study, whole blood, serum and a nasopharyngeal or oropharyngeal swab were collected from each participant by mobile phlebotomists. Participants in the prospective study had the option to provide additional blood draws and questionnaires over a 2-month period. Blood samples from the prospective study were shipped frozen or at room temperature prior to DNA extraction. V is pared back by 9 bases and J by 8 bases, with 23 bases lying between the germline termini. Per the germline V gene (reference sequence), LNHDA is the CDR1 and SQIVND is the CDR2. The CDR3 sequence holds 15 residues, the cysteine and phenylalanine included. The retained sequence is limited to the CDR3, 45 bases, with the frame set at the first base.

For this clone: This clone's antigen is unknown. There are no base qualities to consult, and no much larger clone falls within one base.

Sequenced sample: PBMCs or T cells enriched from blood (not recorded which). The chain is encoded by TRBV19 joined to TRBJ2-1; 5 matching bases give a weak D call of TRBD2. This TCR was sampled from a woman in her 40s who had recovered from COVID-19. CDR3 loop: CASRDDPLFLHEQFF. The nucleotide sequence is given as TGTGCCAGCCGGGATGACCCGCTATTTCTCCATGAGCAGTTCTTC.